These 14 T cell receptor beta chains were sequenced from one sample in a study of response to subunit inactivated influenza vaccine. TCRdb re-called the RT-PCR reads through MiXCR, storing one row per CDR3 protein. This sample has roughly 650,000 distinct CDR3 sequences, with approximately 14% found just once. This specimen was PBMCs from blood, taken less than 13 days after vaccination. The receptor set was obtained from a man aged 50-60 years who received an inactivated influenza vaccine.

This rearrangement joins TRBV6-2 or TRBV6-3 to TRBJ2-7, with D possibly matching TRBD2 (7 bases). V lost 7 bases, J lost 2 bases, and 15 bases lay in between. The length of the CDR3 is 14 residues. The V gene's germline CDR1 is MNHEY and CDR2 SVGEGT. The DNA of the CDR3 is TGTGCCAGCACACCGGGGAGGGGGACCTACGAGCAGTACTTC. It encodes CASTPGRGTYEQYF.

The chain recombines TRBV12-3 or TRBV12-4 with TRBJ2-3, with D maybe TRBD2 (6 bases). V was cut by 7 bases and J by 3 bases, with 11 bases left in between. CDR3 length equals 13 residues. This CDR3 reads CASILAMTDTQYF. The CDR3 DNA reads TGTGCCAGCATCCTAGCGATGACAGATACGCAGTATTTT.

This clonotype was counted a few times. The rearrangement links TRBV4-3 to TRBJ2-1; D unclear. V lost 0 bases and J 4 bases, leaving 7 bases between the germline ends. The CDR3 is 14 residues long. CDR1 is LGHNA and CDR2 is YSLEER in the germline V gene. For the CDR3, the DNA is TGCGCCAGCAGCCAAGATGCGGCTTACAATGAGCAGTTCTTC. Translated, it gives CASSQDAAYNEQFF.

The chain links TRBV5-1 to TRBJ2-7; TRBD2 aligns across 14 bases. This CDR3 contains 16 residues. The V segment lost 0 bases and the J segment 12 bases; nucleotides outside the gene matches: 11. The germline V gene has CDR1 SGHRS and CDR2 YFSETQ. In nucleotides, the CDR3 is TGCGCCAGCAGCTTGGCCCCGGGGACTAGCGGGAGTTTGCGGTACTTC. Its protein is CASSLAPGTSGSLRYF. Drawing the rest from reference TRBV5-1 and TRBJ2-7, the complete variable domain is KAGVTQTPRYLIKTRGQQVTLSCSPISGHRSVSWYQQTPGQGLQFLFEYFSETQRNKGNFPGRFSGRQFSNSRSEMNVSTLELGDSALYLCASSLAPGTSGSLRYFGPGTRLTVT.

The sample holds a few counts of this clonotype. CDR3 amino acids: CASRAGTWDVPLHF. The CDR3 DNA follows: TGTGCCAGCAGAGCCGGGACTTGGGACGTTCCCCTCCACTTT. This chain links TRBV6-1 with TRBJ1-6; D may be TRBD1 (5 bases). Trimming removed 6 bases from V and 13 bases from J, with 19 bases in between. CDR3 length equals 14 residues. CDR1 MNHNS and CDR2 SASEGT come from the germline V gene.

This clonotype occurred a few times. One end of the junction fails to match germline, which may point to a read error. The rearrangement links TRBV20-1 to TRBJ2-3, with a tentative D call TRBD2 (5 bases). Per the germline V gene, CDR1 is DFQATT and CDR2 is SNEGSKA (reference sequence). This CDR3 is built from 14 residues. Here the CDR3 reads CSARAGRGTDTQYF. The DNA of the CDR3 is TGCAGTGCGAGAGCTGGGCGGGGCACAGATACGCAGTATTTT.

V and J are TRBV7-9 and TRBJ2-7; possible D gene TRBD1, 5 bases. The CDR3 runs 17 residues. Germline lookup yields CDR1 SEHNR and CDR2 FQNEAQ (reference sequence). The V gene lost 0 bases and the J gene lost 0 bases, with 15 bases spanning the gap. The CDR3 DNA reads TGTGCCAGCAGCTTAGCGATCGACAGCTTAAGCTCCTACGAGCAGTACTTC. Translated, it gives CASSLAIDSLSSYEQYF.

This clonotype has just a few counts. The chain joins TRBV12-3 or TRBV12-4 to TRBJ1-5, with D possibly being TRBD1 (5 bases). The CDR3 is made up of 13 amino acids. The V gene lost 6 bases and the J gene lost 5 bases, with 11 bases spanning the gap. Here the CDR3 reads CASRRTLDQPQHF. CDR3 in DNA: TGTGCCAGCAGACGGACACTGGATCAGCCCCAGCATTTT.

This clonotype was recorded a few times. The J gene is TRBJ2-3, the V gene TRBV5-1; TRBD2 might be the D (6 bases). CDR3 size: 13 residues. Germline loops: CDR1 SGHRS, CDR2 YFSETQ. V dropped 3 bases and J dropped 5 bases, with 10 bases sitting between them. The CDR3 region is CASSYGGGDTQYF. The CDR3 nucleotides are TGCGCCAGCAGCTACGGGGGTGGAGATACGCAGTATTTT.

This clonotype has only a few counts. The chain combines TRBV24-1 with TRBJ2-2; 9 bases are a match to TRBD2. Germline V lookup: CDR1 KGHDR, CDR2 SFDVKD. The CDR3 loop spans 13 amino acids. Trimming removed 6 bases from V and 5 bases from J; junction bases left unmatched: 0. The DNA of the CDR3 is TGTGCCACCAGTAGCGGGGGGACCGGGGAGCTGTTTTTT. Protein product: CATSSGGTGELFF.

The V and J genes are TRBV20-1 and TRBJ2-3; 10 bases are a match to TRBD2. The CDR3 contains 15 residues. V was pared by 3 bases and J by 4 bases, with 7 bases of the junction left unmatched. Germline-derived CDR1 and CDR2 are DFQATT and SNEGSKA (reference sequence). This CDR3 is CSASPSGRAADTQYF. DNA of the CDR3: TGCAGTGCTAGCCCAAGCGGGAGGGCAGCAGATACGCAGTATTTT.

This chain connects TRBV10-3 to TRBJ2-7; D possibly uses TRBD1 or TRBD2 (5 bases each). Deletions cut 6 bases from V and 0 bases from J, with 15 bases between. Germline V CDR1 and CDR2: ENHRY, SYGVKD. The CDR3 consists of 15 residues. CDR3 sequence: CAIRTRDGSSYEQYF. The CDR3 coding sequence is TGTGCCATCAGGACCCGGGACGGAAGCTCCTACGAGCAGTACTTC.

There are a few counts of this clonotype. The chain recombines TRBV10-3 with TRBJ2-1, with D perhaps TRBD1 (6 bases). The length of the CDR3 is 14 residues. The germline V gene encodes CDR1 ENHRY and CDR2 SYGVKD. V lost 3 bases and J lost 8, with 14 bases in between. CDR3 protein: CAISDVTGTDEQFF. The CDR3 nucleotides are TGTGCCATCAGTGATGTTACAGGGACGGATGAGCAGTTCTTC.

This rearrangement joins TRBV11-2 to TRBJ2-7, with 14 bases fitting TRBD2. Germline CDR1 is SGHAT and CDR2 is FQNNGV. The V gene end was trimmed by 5 bases and the J gene end by 6 bases; junction bases not matched to a gene: 9. This CDR3 has 16 amino acids. CDR3 loop: CASSALTSGGVFEQYF. In DNA form, the CDR3 reads TGTGCCAGCAGCGCGTTGACTAGCGGGGGGGTATTCGAGCAGTACTTC.